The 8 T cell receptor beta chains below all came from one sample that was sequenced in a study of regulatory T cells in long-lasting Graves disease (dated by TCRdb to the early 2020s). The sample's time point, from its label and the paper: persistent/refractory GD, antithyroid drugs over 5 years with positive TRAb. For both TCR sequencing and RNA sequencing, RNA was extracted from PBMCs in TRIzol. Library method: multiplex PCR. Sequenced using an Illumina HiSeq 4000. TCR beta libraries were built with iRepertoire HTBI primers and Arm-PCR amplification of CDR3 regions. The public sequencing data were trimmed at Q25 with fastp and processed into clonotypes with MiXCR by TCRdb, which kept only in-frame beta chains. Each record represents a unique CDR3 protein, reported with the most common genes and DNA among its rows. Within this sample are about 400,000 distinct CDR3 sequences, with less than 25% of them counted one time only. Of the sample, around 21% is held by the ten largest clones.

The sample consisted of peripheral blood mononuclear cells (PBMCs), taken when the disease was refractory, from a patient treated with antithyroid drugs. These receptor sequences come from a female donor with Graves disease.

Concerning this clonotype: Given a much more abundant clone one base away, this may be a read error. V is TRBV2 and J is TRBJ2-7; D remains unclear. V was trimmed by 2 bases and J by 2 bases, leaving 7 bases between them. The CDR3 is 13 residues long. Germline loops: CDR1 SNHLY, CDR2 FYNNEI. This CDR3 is CASSERLAYEQYF. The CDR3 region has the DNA TGTGCCAGCAGTGAACGGTTAGCCTACGAGCAGTACTTC. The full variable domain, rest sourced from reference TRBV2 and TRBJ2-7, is EPEVTQTPSHQVTQMGQEVILRCVPISNHLYFYWYRQILGQKVEFLVSFYNNEISEKSEIFDDQFSVERPDGSNFTLKIRSTKLEDSAMYFCASSERLAYEQYFGPGTRLTVT.

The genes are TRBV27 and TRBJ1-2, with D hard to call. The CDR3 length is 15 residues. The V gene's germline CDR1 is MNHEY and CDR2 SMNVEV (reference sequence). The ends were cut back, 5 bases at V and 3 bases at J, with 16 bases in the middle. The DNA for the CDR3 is TGTGCCAGCAGTCCCTATGGTAGGGTGGACTATGGCTACACCTTC. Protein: CASSPYGRVDYGYTF.

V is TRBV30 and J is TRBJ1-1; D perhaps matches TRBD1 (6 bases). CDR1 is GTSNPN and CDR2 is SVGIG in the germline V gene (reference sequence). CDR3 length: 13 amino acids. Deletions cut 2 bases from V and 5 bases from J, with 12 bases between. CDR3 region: CAWSHRDITEAFF. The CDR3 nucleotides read TGTGCCTGGAGTCACAGGGATATTACTGAAGCTTTCTTT.

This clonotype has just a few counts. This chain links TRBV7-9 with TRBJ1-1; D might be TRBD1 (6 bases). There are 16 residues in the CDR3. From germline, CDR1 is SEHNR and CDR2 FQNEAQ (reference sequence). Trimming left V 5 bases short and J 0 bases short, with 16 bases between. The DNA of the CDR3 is TGTGCCAGCAGCATAACACCAGGGGAAATGAACACTGAAGCTTTCTTT. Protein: CASSITPGEMNTEAFF.

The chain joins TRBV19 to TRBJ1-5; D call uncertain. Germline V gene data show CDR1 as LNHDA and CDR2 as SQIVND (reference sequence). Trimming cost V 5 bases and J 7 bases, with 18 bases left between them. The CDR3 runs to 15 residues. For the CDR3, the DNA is TGTGCCAGTAGTGCCCGTCCTGGAGCGGGGCAGCCCCAGCATTTT. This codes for CASSARPGAGQPQHF.

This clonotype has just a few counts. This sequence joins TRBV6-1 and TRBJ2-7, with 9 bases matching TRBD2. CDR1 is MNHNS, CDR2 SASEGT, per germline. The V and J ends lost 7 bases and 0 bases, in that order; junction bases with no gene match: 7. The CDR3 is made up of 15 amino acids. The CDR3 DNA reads TGTGCCAGCAACCCTCTAGCGGGGAGCTCCTACGAGCAGTACTTC. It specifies CASNPLAGSSYEQYF.

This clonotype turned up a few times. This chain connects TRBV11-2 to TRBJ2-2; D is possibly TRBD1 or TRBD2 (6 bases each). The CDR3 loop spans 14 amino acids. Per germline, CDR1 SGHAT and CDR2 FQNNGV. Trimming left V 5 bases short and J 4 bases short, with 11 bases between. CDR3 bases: TGTGCCAGCAGCCGAGGGGGGAGCACCGGGGAGCTGTTTTTT. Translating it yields CASSRGGSTGELFF. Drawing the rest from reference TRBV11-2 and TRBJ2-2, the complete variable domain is EAGVAQSPRYKIIEKRQSVAFWCNPISGHATLYWYQQILGQGPKLLIQFQNNGVVDDSQLPKDRFSAERLKGVDSTLKIQPAKLEDSAVYLCASSRGGSTGELFFGEGSRLTVL.

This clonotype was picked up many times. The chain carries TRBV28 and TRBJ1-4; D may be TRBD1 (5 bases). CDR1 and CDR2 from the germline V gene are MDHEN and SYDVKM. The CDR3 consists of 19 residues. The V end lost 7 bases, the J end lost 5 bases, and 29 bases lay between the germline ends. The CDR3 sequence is CASKITPLRTTAINEKLFF. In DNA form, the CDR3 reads TGTGCCAGCAAAATAACGCCTCTCAGGACAACAGCCATCAATGAAAAACTGTTTTTT.